These 8 T cell receptor beta chains share one sample of origin, sequenced in a study of blood T cell repertoires in COVID-19. TCRdb's copy holds only in-frame clones and misses some; the assay was immunoSEQ multiplex PCR. The top ten clones hold approximately 9% of a sample with under 250,000 clones, approximately 85% of them seen once. The sequencing sample was made of PBMCs or T cells enriched from blood (not recorded which). These receptors all come from a woman aged 50 to 65 with acute COVID-19.

This CDR3 reads CASSSGDRNNEKLFF. CDR3 DNA sequence: TGTGCCAGCAGTTCCGGCGACAGGAATAATGAAAAACTGTTTTTT. The V gene is TRBV28, the J gene TRBJ1-4, with D maybe TRBD1 (6 bases). CDR3 size: 15 residues. Between the trimmed V and J ends, which lost 4 bases and 4 bases, there was a span of 13 bases. Germline values: CDR1 MDHEN, CDR2 SYDVKM.

V usage is TRBV5-1 and J usage is TRBJ1-1; TRBD1 aligns across 7 bases. The CDR3 is 14 amino acids. The junction had 4 bases not matched to a gene; V was cut back by 0 bases and J by 5 bases. CDR1 SGHRS and CDR2 YFSETQ come from the germline V gene. The CDR3 DNA sequence: TGCGCCAGCAGCTTGGTGACAGGGAGGACTGAAGCTTTCTTT. As protein: CASSLVTGRTEAFF.

The rearrangement joins TRBV5-4 to TRBJ2-7; D may be TRBD2 (6 bases). The V and J ends lost 5 bases and 5 bases respectively, with 14 bases between them. The CDR3 contains 13 residues. Germline V gives CDR1 SGHNT, CDR2 YYREEE (reference sequence). In nucleotides, the CDR3 is TGTGCCAGCAGTCCGTCGGGGGTTAACGAGCAGTACTTC. It is translated as CASSPSGVNEQYF.

CDR3 residues: CASSFISHTEAFF. The CDR3, as DNA: TGCGCCAGCAGCTTTATCTCCCACACTGAAGCTTTCTTT. V usage is TRBV5-1 and J usage is TRBJ1-1; no clear D gene. Germline CDR1 SGHRS, CDR2 YFSETQ. This CDR3 has 13 amino acids. Trimming removed 2 bases from V and 3 bases from J, with 8 bases in between.

This sequence joins TRBV19 and TRBJ1-5; 7 bases align to TRBD1. Germline CDR1 LNHDA, CDR2 SQIVND (reference sequence). V shed 3 bases and J 3 bases; nucleotides not matched to a gene: 5. This CDR3 spans 15 amino acids. The CDR3 spells CASSIRTGVNQPQHF. The CDR3 nucleotides are TGTGCCAGTAGTATTCGGACAGGAGTCAATCAGCCCCAGCATTTT.

The chain is built from TRBV7-6 and TRBJ1-3, with 8 bases matching TRBD1. The CDR3 sequence is 18 residues long. With V trimmed by 1 base and J by 0 bases, 8 bases remained unmatched. Germline CDR1 reads SGHVS; CDR2 reads FNYEAQ. CDR3 nucleotides: TGTGCCAGCAGCTTAGAAAGGGACAGGCCATTCTCTGGAAACACCATATATTTT. Amino acid sequence: CASSLERDRPFSGNTIYF.

V and J are TRBV7-9 and TRBJ1-3; no clear D. V gave up 4 bases and J gave up 0 bases, with 10 bases separating them. Germline V gene lookup returns CDR1 SEHNR and CDR2 FQNEAQ (reference sequence). The CDR3 covers 15 residues. Here the CDR3 DNA reads TGTGCCAGCAGCTCGCCTCGCAGCTCTGGAAACACCATATATTTT. This gives the protein CASSSPRSSGNTIYF.

The J gene is TRBJ2-1, the V gene TRBV29-1, with 7 bases aligning to TRBD2. CDR1 SQVTM and CDR2 ANQGSEA come from the germline V gene. The CDR3 loop spans 14 amino acids. After removal of 3 bases from V and 0 bases from J, the junction contained 2 bases not matched to a gene. CDR3 DNA sequence: TGCAGCGTTGAGGGGGGGAGCTCCTACAATGAGCAGTTCTTC. Translation gives CSVEGGSSYNEQFF.